This TCR beta chain was retrieved from a study of response to subunit inactivated influenza vaccine (dated by TCRdb to 2017 to 2018). About the study as a whole: The study used deep quantitative T cell receptor repertoire profiling to track responses to a trivalent subunit inactivated influenza vaccine. What the study reported, not specific to this receptor: The authors proposed that each seasonal influenza vaccination may bring in only a limited number of new T cells.

Points on this clonotype: Its binding antigen is unknown. Per-base quality was not reported, and no clone a single base away is much larger than it.

The library was prepared using RT-PCR. Reads for this sample came from an Illumina HiSeq 2500. TCRdb passed the public sequencing reads through fastp at Q25 and MiXCR, retaining productive beta sequences. Every distinct CDR3 protein forms one entry, paired with its most common genes and DNA. Recorded for this sample are 550,000 to 650,000 distinct CDR3 sequences; around 11% of them occurred a single time. The leading ten clones occupy roughly 10% of the sample. This clonotype originated in a man between 45 and 60 years old who received an inactivated influenza vaccine. Donor details come from another sample of the same person, matched by shared clones. Sample: PBMCs from blood, taken on the day of vaccination.

The CDR3 protein is CASSQDNGGYGELFF. At the DNA level, the sequence is TGTGCCAGCAGCCAAGATAACGGGGGGTATGGGGAGCTGTTTTTT. The rearrangement combines TRBV4-2 with TRBJ2-2; 7 middle bases align to TRBD2. Clipping removes 0 bases from V and 8 bases from J, with 6 as the unmatched junction base count. The CDR3 runs 15 amino acids, cysteine and phenylalanine included. The DNA shown is the 45-base CDR3, in frame from base 1. For CDR1 and CDR2, the germline V gene lists LGHNA and YNFKEQ.